This T cell receptor beta chain was identified during a study of blood T cells in healthy people across ages (dated by TCRdb to 2013 to 2016). In terms of the full investigation: In model experiments, template switching captured about one uniquely barcoded TCR beta cDNA molecule for every two T cells. Using the same blood draw, the study looked at two additional independent replicas of 1 million unique cDNA reads for two donors, one aged 18 to 30 and the other aged 80 or older. To track age-related changes in TCR beta repertoire diversity, the study relied on deep sequencing normalized with unique cDNA molecular identifiers. To avoid experimental bias, donors of different ages were distributed randomly across sequencing lanes. Donors were grouped into four age groups: young (average roughly 15 years), middle-aged (less than 40), aged (around 66) and long-lived (roughly 80).

Donors were a few dozen systemically healthy Caucasian individuals from Russia aged about 6 to 100 years. Each donor gave about 10 milliliters of peripheral blood, drawn into EDTA-treated Vacutainer tubes. Ficoll-Paque density-gradient centrifugation was used to isolate PBMCs, with at least 6 million per sample. Total RNA was extracted from PBMCs with Trizol reagent, with at least 6 micrograms obtained per sample. For every donor, flow cytometry on a PBMC aliquot measured the percentage of naive CD45RAhigh/CD27high T cells. Comments on this clonotype: No antigen is known for it. One base away there is no much larger clone; base qualities are not given.

Here is what the overall study found, with its caveats: Compared with the aged group, more naive CD4+ T cells, fewer expanded clones and increased TCR diversity were shown by the long-lived group, suggesting age selection. As age increased, observed TCR beta diversity per million T cells dropped in a roughly linear way, and a significant reduction was already evident by age 40. Estimates of total diversity based on one million sequenced T cells were considered lower bounds and underestimates. Bulk unsorted PBMC profiling prevented conclusive comparison of naive and antigen-experienced compartments. A strong correlation was found between observed TCR beta diversity and the percentage of naive T cells measured by flow cytometry. Because the CMV infection status of the donors was unknown, age-related changes in expanded clonotypes may potentially have been confounded.

Receptor amplification or capture employed 5' RACE. This sample was sequenced with an Illumina HiSeq 2500. A second PCR of about 7 to 12 cycles was run with a J-beta primer mix and a sample-barcoded 5' primer. Each TCR beta cDNA molecule received a unique molecular identifier from a template-switch 5' adaptor carrying 12 random nucleotides. Each sample yielded at least 2.5 million CDR3-containing paired-end reads. First-strand cDNA was synthesized from all RNA with the Mint cDNA synthesis kit, primed by a TRBC-specific oligonucleotide. Following uracil-DNA glycosylase treatment, all cDNA underwent a first 18-cycle PCR with the universal primers M1SS and BC2_uni_R. The authors processed their data as follows. For normalization, 1 million high-quality reads were randomly selected from each sample, with every read carrying a distinct molecular identifier. Reads sharing molecular identifiers were discarded rather than binned into consensus sequences. MiTCR, with a Q25 quality threshold and the strictest error-elimination algorithm, was used for CDR3 identification, clonotype clustering and error correction. A nonparametric unseen species model using Euler transformation provided a lower-bound estimate of total TCR beta diversity. TCRdb trimmed public reads at Q25 via fastp, called clones via MiXCR and kept in-frame beta chains. Rows with a matching CDR3 protein are joined into one entry that keeps the most common DNA and genes. These V and J calls are TCRdb output, not the study's own analysis. Here the sample has 790,000 or so distinct CDR3 sequences; roughly 46% occur a single time. 18% of the sample belongs to the ten largest clones.

The CDR3, from cysteine to phenylalanine, totals 15 residues. Just CDR3 DNA is preserved here, 45 bases in frame from base 1. Trimming accounts for 5 bases at V and 2 bases at J, while the number of junction bases matched to no gene is 11. Per the germline V gene (reference sequence), DFQATT is the CDR1 and SNEGSKA is the CDR2. The sample taken for sequencing was blood. The origin of this receptor is a man at least 80 years old in good health. The V and J genes are TRBV20-1 and TRBJ2-5; 7 nucleotides in the junction match TRBD1. In nucleotide form, the sequence is TGCAGTGCTTCGTCTAGGGGACAGTCACAAGAGACCCAGTACTTC. Its translation is CSASSRGQSQETQYF.